The present T cell receptor (beta chain) was sequenced within a study of patients and donors after allogeneic stem cell transplantation. MiXCR was run by TCRdb on the RT-PCR reads, yielding one entry per CDR3 protein. The repertoire has a few hundred thousand distinct CDR3 sequences, 35% to 45% of them found once; the top ten carry 11%. The V gene's germline CDR1 is SGHDT and CDR2 YYEEEE. Trimming removed 4 bases from V and 4 bases from J, with 12 bases in between. CDR3 length equals 14 residues. The sequence came from a human donor who was either an allogeneic HSCT recipient or a stem cell or donor lymphocyte infusion donor (not recorded which). It is not recorded whose cells these are; they may come from a transplant donor. The chain is built from TRBV5-6 and TRBJ1-3; D ambiguous. What was sequenced was blood, either unsorted or a sorted T cell fraction (not recorded which). The CDR3 loop is CASSRSQSGNTIYF. In DNA, the CDR3 is TGTGCCAGCAGCAGAAGTCAGTCGGGAAACACCATATATTTT.